The clone carrying this T cell receptor (beta chain) was counted a few times. Preparation of the TCRbeta library involved a method that used unique molecular identifiers. MiXCR was run by TCRdb on the PCR reads, yielding one entry per CDR3 protein. The sample lists 450,000 to 500,000 distinct CDR3 sequences, around 12% seen once, with roughly 5.4% in the top ten. The data derive from a study of T-cell reconstitution after alpha-beta-depleted transplantation in children. V lost 1 base and J lost 7, with 12 bases in between. Looked up from germline, CDR1 is LGHNA and CDR2 is YNFKEQ. CDR3 length: 14 residues.

This clonotype was sampled from a human donor who donated a stem cell graft to a child with combined immunodeficiency. The sequences come from PBMCs from the stem cell graft donor, collected from the stem cell graft. The V call is TRBV4-2, the J call TRBJ2-3; the D gene is possibly TRBD2 (6 bases). The CDR3 DNA sequence: TGTGCCAGCAGCCAAGCCGGGAGTGGCAATACGCAGTATTTT. As protein: CASSQAGSGNTQYF.